This T cell receptor beta chain was sequenced for a study of cytomegalovirus exposure and HLA in healthy donors. CDR3 length: 15 residues. V was clipped by 3 bases and J by 3 bases, with 11 bases between them. The germline V gene encodes CDR1 SGHDN and CDR2 FVKESK. It was with 60 Vbeta and 13 Jbeta primers that the PCR ran. TCRdb keeps only in-frame clones here, not all; method: immunoSEQ multiplex PCR. Among 150,000 to 200,000 clones listed, about four fifths were seen once. This clonotype originated in a woman aged 50 to 65 in good health and CMV-seronegative. Input material: PBMCs. This chain connects TRBV14 to TRBJ1-4, with a possible D match to TRBD1 (6 bases). The CDR3: CASSHRGQPNEKLFF. The CDR3 DNA follows: TGTGCCAGCAGCCATCGTGGACAGCCTAATGAAAAACTGTTTTTT. The variable domain in full, with the rest retrieved from reference TRBV14 and TRBJ1-4, is EAGVTQFPSHSVIEKGQTVTLRCDPISGHDNLYWYRRVMGKEIKFLLHFVKESKQDESGMPNNRFLAERTGGTYSTLKVQPAELEDSGVYFCASSHRGQPNEKLFFGSGTQLSVL.